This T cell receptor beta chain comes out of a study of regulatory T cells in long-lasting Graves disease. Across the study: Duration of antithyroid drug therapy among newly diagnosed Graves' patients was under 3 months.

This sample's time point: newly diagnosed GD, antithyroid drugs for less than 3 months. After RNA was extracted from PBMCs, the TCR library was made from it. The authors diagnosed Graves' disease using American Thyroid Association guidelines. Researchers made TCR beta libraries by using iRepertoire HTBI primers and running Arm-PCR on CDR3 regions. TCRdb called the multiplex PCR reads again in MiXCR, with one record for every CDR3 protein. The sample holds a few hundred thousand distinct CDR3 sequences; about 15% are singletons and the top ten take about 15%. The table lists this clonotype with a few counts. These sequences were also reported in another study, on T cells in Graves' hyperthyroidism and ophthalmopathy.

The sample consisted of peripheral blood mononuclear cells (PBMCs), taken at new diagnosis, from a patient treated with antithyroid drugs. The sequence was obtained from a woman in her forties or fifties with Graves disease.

The CDR3 loop is CSLSGGEGWGNEQFF. The CDR3 DNA reads as TGCAGCCTTTCGGGGGGAGAAGGTTGGGGGAATGAGCAGTTCTTC. This chain joins TRBV29-1 and TRBJ2-1; 7 bases match TRBD2. The CDR3 has 15 amino acids. V lost 8 bases and J lost 7; bases outside the gene matches: 17. Germline V gene lookup returns CDR1 SQVTM and CDR2 ANQGSEA.